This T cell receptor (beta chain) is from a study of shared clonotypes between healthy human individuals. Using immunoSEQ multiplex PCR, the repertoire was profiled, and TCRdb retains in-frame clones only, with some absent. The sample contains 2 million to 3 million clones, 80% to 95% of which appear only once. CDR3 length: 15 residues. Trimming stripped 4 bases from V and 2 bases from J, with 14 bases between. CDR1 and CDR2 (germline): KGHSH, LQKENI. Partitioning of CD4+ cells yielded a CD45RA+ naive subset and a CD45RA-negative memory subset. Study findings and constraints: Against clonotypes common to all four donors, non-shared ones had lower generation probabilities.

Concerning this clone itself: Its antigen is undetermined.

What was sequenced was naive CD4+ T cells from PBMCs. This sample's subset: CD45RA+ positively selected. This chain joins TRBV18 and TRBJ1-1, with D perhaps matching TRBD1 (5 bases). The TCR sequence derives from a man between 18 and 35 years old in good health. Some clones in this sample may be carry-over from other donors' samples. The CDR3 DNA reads TGTGCCAGCTCACTGGGACGGCATAAAAACACTGAAGCTTTCTTT. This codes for CASSLGRHKNTEAFF.